The table lists the clone carrying this T cell receptor beta chain with a few counts. Its antigen is not known. This specimen comes from a study of CD8+CD57+ T cells in acquired aplastic anemia. Study-level information: Sorted CD4+ and CD8+ cells gave a mean 3.2 ug DNA, range roughly 0.2 to 27.4 ug. CD4+ cell libraries from healthy donors averaged about 10.8 million reads.

Study observations and caveats: In CD8+ cells, Simpson's diversity showed no significant difference between patients and controls. A set of 25 to 35 CD8+ CDR3 sequences was shared between patients and controls, and these sequences appeared highly expressed in patients.

For CDR3 and TCR beta VDJ profiling, genomic DNA was the template used. One entry per CDR3 protein, called by TCRdb with MiXCR from the reads. The sample lists about 130,000 distinct CDR3 sequences; over 45% were seen once. V lost 5 bases, J lost 8 bases, and 11 bases stayed unmatched. The CDR3 runs to 16 residues. The germline V gene encodes CDR1 SGHVS and CDR2 FQNEAQ. The source of this sequence is a human donor in good health, serving as a control. Sequenced sample: sorted CD4+, CD8+, or CD8+CD57+ T cells (not recorded which) from PBMCs. The chain recombines TRBV7-8 with TRBJ2-1, with 11 bases that match TRBD2. CDR3 residues: CASSPLSGGAIDEQFF. In nucleotides, the CDR3 is TGTGCCAGCAGCCCACTTAGCGGGGGGGCCATCGATGAGCAGTTCTTC.